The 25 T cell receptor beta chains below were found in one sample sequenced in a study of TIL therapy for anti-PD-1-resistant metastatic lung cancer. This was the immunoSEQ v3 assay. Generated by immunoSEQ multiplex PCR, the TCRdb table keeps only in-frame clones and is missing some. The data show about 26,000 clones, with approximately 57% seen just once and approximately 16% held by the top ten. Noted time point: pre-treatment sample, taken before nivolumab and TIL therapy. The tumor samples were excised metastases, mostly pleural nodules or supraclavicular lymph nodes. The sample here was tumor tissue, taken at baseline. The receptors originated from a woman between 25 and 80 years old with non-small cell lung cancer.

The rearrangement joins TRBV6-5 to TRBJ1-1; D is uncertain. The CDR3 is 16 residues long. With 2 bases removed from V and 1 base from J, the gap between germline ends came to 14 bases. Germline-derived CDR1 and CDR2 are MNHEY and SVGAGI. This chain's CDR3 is CASSYRWGVANTEAFF. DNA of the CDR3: TGTGCCAGCAGTTACCGGTGGGGAGTAGCGAACACTGAAGCTTTCTTT.

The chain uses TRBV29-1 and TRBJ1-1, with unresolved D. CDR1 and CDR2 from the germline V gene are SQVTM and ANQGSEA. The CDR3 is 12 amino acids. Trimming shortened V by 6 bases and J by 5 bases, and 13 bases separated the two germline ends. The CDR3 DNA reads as TGCAGCGTCGCCCCACTTAGGACTGAAGCTTTCTTT. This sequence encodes CSVAPLRTEAFF.

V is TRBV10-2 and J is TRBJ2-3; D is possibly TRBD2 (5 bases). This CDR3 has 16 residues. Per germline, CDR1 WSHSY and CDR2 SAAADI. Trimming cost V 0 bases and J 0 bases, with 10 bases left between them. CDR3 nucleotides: TGCGCCAGCAGTGAGTCCAAGCGGCCGAGCACAGATACGCAGTATTTT. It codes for CASSESKRPSTDTQYF.

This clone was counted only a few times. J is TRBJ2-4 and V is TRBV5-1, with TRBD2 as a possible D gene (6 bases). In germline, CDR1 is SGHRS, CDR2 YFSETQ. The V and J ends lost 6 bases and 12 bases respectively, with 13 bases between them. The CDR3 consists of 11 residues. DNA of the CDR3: TGCGCCAGCACCGGATCGGAGGGTCAGTACTTC. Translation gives CASTGSEGQYF.

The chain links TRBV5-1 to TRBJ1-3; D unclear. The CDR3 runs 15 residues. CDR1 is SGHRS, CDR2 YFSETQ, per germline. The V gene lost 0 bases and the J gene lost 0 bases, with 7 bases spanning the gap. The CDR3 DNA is TGCGCCAGCAGCTTGGCAGCTGACTCTGGAAACACCATATATTTT. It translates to CASSLAADSGNTIYF.

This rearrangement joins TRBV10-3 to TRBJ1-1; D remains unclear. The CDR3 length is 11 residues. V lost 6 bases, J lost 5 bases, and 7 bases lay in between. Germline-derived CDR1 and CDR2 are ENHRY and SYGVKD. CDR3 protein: CAIRGGTEAFF. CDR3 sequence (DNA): TGTGCCATCAGAGGAGGTACTGAAGCTTTCTTT.

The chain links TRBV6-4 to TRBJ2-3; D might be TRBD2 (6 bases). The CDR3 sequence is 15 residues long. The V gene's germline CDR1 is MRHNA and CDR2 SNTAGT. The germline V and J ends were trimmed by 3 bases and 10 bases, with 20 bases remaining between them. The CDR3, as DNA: TGTGCCAGCAGTGAAGTTCCGGGACTGCAGAAACCGCAGTATTTT. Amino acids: CASSEVPGLQKPQYF.

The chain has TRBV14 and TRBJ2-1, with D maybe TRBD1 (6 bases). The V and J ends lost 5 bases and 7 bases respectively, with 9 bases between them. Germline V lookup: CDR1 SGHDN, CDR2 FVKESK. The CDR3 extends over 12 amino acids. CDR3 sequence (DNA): TGTGCCAGCAGCAGGGGGTGGAATGAGCAGTTCTTC. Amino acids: CASSRGWNEQFF.

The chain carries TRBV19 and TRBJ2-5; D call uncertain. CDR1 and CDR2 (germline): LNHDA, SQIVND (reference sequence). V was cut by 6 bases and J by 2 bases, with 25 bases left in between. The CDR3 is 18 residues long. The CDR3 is CASSPMRQALALQETQYF. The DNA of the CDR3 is TGTGCCAGTAGCCCGATGAGGCAGGCGTTGGCCCTACAAGAGACCCAGTACTTC.

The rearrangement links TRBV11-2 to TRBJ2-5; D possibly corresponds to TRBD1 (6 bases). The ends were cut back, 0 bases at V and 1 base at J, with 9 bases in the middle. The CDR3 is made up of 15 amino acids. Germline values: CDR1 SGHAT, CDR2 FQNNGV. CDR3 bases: TGTGCCAGCAGCTTAGATTCCAGGGGCCAAGAGACCCAGTACTTC. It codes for CASSLDSRGQETQYF.

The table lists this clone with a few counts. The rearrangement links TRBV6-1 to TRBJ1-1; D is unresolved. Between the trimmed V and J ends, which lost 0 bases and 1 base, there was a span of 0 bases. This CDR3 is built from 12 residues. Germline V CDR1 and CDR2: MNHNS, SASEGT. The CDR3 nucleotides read TGTGCCAGCAGTGAAGCGAACACTGAAGCTTTCTTT. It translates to CASSEANTEAFF.

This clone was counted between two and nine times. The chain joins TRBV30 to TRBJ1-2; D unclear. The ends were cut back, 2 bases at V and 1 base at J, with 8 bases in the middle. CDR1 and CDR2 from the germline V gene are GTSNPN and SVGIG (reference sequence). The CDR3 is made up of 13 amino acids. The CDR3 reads CAWSFGINYGYTF. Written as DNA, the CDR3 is TGTGCCTGGAGTTTTGGGATTAACTATGGCTACACCTTC. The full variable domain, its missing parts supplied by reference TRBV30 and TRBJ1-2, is SQTIHQWPATLVQPVGSPLSLECTVEGTSNPNLYWYRQAAGRGLQLLFYSVGIGQISSEVPQNLSASRPQDRQFILSSKKLLLSDSGFYLCAWSFGINYGYTFGSGTRLTVV.

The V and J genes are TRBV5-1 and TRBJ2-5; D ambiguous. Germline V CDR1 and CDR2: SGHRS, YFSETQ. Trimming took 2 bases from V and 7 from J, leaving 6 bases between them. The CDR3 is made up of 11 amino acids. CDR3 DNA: TGCGCCAGCAGCTTATTAGGGACCCAGTACTTC. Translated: CASSLLGTQYF.

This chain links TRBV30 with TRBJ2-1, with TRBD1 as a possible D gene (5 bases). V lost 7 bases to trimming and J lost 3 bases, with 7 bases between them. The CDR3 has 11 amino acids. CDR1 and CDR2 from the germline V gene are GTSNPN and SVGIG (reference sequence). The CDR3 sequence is CASDSYNEQFF. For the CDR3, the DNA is TGTGCCTCCGACAGCTACAATGAGCAGTTCTTC. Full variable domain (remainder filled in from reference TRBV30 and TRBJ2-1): SQTIHQWPATLVQPVGSPLSLECTVEGTSNPNLYWYRQAAGRGLQLLFYSVGIGQISSEVPQNLSASRPQDRQFILSSKKLLLSDSGFYLCASDSYNEQFFGPGTRLTVL.

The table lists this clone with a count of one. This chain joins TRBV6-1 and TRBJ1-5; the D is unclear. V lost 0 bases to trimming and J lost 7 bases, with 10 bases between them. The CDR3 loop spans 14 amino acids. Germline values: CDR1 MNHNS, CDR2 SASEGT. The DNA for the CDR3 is TGTGCCAGCAGTGAAGCTGGGGATGGACAGCCCCAGCATTTT. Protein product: CASSEAGDGQPQHF.

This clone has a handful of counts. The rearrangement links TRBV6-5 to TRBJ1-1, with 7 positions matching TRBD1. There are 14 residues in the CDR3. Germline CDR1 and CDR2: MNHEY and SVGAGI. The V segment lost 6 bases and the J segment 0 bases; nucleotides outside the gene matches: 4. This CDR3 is CASSRQGLNTEAFF. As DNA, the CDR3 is TGTGCCAGCAGCCGACAGGGATTGAACACTGAAGCTTTCTTT.

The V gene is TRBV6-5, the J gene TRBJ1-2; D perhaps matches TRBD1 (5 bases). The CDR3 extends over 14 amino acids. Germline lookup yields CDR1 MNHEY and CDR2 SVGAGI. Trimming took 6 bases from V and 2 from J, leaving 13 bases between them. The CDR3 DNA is TGTGCCAGCAGATCGGACATAGCGAACTATGGCTACACCTTC. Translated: CASRSDIANYGYTF.

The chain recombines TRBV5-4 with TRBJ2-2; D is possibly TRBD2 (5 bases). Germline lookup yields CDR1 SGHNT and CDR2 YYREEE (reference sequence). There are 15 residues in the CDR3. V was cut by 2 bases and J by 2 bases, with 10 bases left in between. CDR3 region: CASSFRGRNTGELFF. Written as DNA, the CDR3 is TGTGCCAGCAGCTTCCGGGGAAGAAACACCGGGGAGCTGTTTTTT.

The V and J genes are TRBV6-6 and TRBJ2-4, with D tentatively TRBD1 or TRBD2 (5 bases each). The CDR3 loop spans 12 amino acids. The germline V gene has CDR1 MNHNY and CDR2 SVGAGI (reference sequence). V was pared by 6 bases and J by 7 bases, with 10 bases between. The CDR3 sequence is CASSGTSNIQYF. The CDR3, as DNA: TGTGCCAGCAGCGGGACGTCGAACATTCAGTACTTC.

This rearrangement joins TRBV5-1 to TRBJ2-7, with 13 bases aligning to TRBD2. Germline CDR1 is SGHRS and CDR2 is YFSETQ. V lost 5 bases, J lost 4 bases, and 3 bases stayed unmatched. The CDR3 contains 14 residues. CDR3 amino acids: CASRGLAGTYEQYF. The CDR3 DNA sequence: TGCGCCAGCAGGGGACTAGCGGGAACGTACGAGCAGTACTTC.

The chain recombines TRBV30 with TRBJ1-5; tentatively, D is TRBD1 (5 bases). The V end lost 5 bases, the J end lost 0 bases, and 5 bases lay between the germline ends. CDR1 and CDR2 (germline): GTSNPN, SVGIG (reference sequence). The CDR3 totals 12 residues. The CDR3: CAWGHSNQPQHF. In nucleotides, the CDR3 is TGTGCCTGGGGACATAGCAATCAGCCCCAGCATTTT.

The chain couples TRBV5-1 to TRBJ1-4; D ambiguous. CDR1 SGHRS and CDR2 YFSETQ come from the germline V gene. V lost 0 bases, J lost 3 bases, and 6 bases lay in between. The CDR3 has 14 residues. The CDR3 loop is CASSLERANEKLFF. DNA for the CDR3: TGCGCCAGCAGCTTGGAGCGGGCTAATGAAAAACTGTTTTTT. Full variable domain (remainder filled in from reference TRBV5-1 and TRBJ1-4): KAGVTQTPRYLIKTRGQQVTLSCSPISGHRSVSWYQQTPGQGLQFLFEYFSETQRNKGNFPGRFSGRQFSNSRSEMNVSTLELGDSALYLCASSLERANEKLFFGSGTQLSVL.

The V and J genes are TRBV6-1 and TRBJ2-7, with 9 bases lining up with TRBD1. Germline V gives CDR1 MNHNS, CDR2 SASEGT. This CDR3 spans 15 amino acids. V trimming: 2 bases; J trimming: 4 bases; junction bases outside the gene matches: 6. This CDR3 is CASSEWGGQGYEQYF. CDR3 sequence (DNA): TGTGCCAGCAGTGAATGGGGGGGACAGGGTTACGAGCAGTACTTC.

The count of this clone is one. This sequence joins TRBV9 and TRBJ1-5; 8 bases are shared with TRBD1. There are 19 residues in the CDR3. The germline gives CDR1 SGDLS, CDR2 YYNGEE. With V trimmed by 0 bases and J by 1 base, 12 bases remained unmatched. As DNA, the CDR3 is TGTGCCAGCAGCGTAGTTTGGGCAGGGGGCAAAAAGAGCAATCAGCCCCAGCATTTT. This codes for CASSVVWAGGKKSNQPQHF.

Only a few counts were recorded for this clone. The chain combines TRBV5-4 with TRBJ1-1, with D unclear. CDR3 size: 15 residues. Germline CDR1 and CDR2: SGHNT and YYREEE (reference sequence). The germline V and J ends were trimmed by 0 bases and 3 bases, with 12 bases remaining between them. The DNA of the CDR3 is TGTGCCAGCAGCTTGGACAACACTAGGGACACTGAAGCTTTCTTT. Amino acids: CASSLDNTRDTEAFF.